Below are 11 T cell receptor beta chains sequenced from a single sample in a study of shared clonotypes between healthy human individuals. CD45RO-negative CD8 cells positively selected for CCR7 made up the naive population, which excluded terminally differentiated effector memory CD45RA+ cells. This table comes from immunoSEQ multiplex PCR, and its TCRdb copy is limited to in-frame clones, with some not included. The sample has around 2.1 million clones; about 93% are singletons. Sequencing input: naive CD8+ T cells from PBMCs. These receptors came from a man younger than 35 in good health. Some clones in this sample may be carry-over from other donors' samples.

This chain joins TRBV9 and TRBJ2-1, with 7 bases fitting TRBD2. The CDR3 length is 14 residues. The J segment lost 5 bases and the V segment lost 4 bases, leaving 6 bases of the junction unmatched. Per the germline V gene, CDR1 is SGDLS and CDR2 is YYNGEE. In DNA, the CDR3 is TGTGCCAGCAGCACGGGGGGAGGGGACAATGAGCAGTTCTTC. Translated: CASSTGGGDNEQFF.

The gene calls are TRBV6-6 and TRBJ1-2; D gene uncertain. This CDR3 comprises 12 residues. Trimming pared 7 bases from V and 4 bases from J, leaving 10 bases between. Germline values: CDR1 MNHNY, CDR2 SVGAGI (reference sequence). Written as DNA, the CDR3 is TGTGCCAGCACCAACGGGATCTATGGCTACACCTTC. This gives the protein CASTNGIYGYTF.

The chain couples TRBV9 to TRBJ2-4; D perhaps matches TRBD1 (5 bases). The V end was cut by 1 base, the J end by 6 bases, with 11 bases between. Germline CDR1 is SGDLS and CDR2 is YYNGEE. The CDR3 is 14 amino acids. Written as DNA, the CDR3 is TGTGCCAGCAGCGTATTAGGTGGGGCAAACATTCAGTACTTC. Translating gives CASSVLGGANIQYF.

The chain has TRBV5-4 and TRBJ2-7; tentative D call: TRBD1 (6 bases). The CDR3 is 13 residues long. The V gene lost 6 bases and the J gene lost 0 bases, with 10 bases spanning the gap. In germline, CDR1 is SGHNT, CDR2 YYREEE (reference sequence). CDR3 in DNA: TGTGCCAGCAAATACAGGGACTCCTACGAGCAGTACTTC. Protein product: CASKYRDSYEQYF.

The rearrangement uses TRBV7-9 and TRBJ1-2; TRBD1 aligns across 7 bases. The CDR3 extends over 13 amino acids. Germline CDR1 SEHNR, CDR2 FQNEAQ (reference sequence). J gave up 5 bases and V 8 bases, and 8 bases lay outside the gene matches. The CDR3: CASHRDSIYGYTF. DNA of the CDR3: TGTGCCAGCCACCGGGACAGTATATATGGCTACACCTTC.

The chain uses TRBV6-5 and TRBJ1-2; a weak D match, TRBD1 (5 bases). Trimming took off 1 base at V and 4 bases at J, with 10 bases between the two ends. The CDR3 is made up of 14 amino acids. Per the germline V gene, CDR1 is MNHEY and CDR2 is SVGAGI. DNA of the CDR3: TGTGCCAGCAGTTACTACGGGGCCGGCTATGGCTACACCTTC. Translation: CASSYYGAGYGYTF.

V is TRBV4-1 and J is TRBJ2-3, with TRBD2 identical over 7 bases. J lost 2 bases, V lost 3 bases, and 11 bases had no gene match. This CDR3 is built from 17 residues. The germline V gene encodes CDR1 MGHRA and CDR2 YSYEKL. Written as DNA, the CDR3 is TGCGCCAGCAGCCACGTGGTGAGGGAGGGGCTCACAGATACGCAGTATTTT. It translates to CASSHVVREGLTDTQYF.

The CDR3 is CASSPLSLSSYNEQFF. The CDR3 DNA reads as TGTGCCAGCAGCCCCCTCTCGCTCAGCTCCTACAATGAGCAGTTCTTC. The rearrangement links TRBV5-5 to TRBJ2-1, with no clear D. The CDR3 covers 16 residues. Trimming removed 4 bases at V and 0 bases at J, with 14 bases between. Germline-derived CDR1 and CDR2 are SGHKS and YYEKEE (reference sequence). The variable domain in full, with the rest retrieved from reference TRBV5-5 and TRBJ2-1, is DAGVTQSPTHLIKTRGQQVTLRCSPISGHKSVSWYQQVLGQGPQFIFQYYEKEERGRGNFPDRFSARQFPNYSSELNVNALLLGDSALYLCASSPLSLSSYNEQFFGPGTRLTVL.

The chain uses TRBV6-5 and TRBJ1-1; 9 bases are shared with TRBD1. Germline V lookup: CDR1 MNHEY, CDR2 SVGAGI. The V and J ends lost 9 bases and 6 bases, in that order; junction bases with no gene match: 11. The CDR3 loop spans 14 amino acids. In DNA form, the CDR3 reads TGTGCCAGTGGGACAGGGAGTTTTCTCGCTGAAGCTTTCTTT. This sequence encodes CASGTGSFLAEAFF.

The rearrangement joins TRBV12-5 to TRBJ1-1; no reliable D call. Germline V gives CDR1 LGHNT, CDR2 FRNRAP. V lost 3 bases and J lost 7, with 9 bases in between. The CDR3 sequence is 12 residues long. CDR3 region: CASGLSGGEAFF. The CDR3 DNA sequence: TGTGCTAGTGGTTTATCCGGAGGTGAAGCTTTCTTT.

In its sample, this clone was seen once. The rearrangement joins TRBV4-2 to TRBJ2-7, with TRBD2 matching over 10 bases. The V and J ends lost 4 bases and 0 bases, in that order; junction bases with no gene match: 6. Germline values: CDR1 LGHNA, CDR2 YNFKEQ. The CDR3 is 16 residues long. The CDR3 here is CASSRRLAGGSYEQYF. The CDR3 nucleotides are TGTGCCAGCAGCCGTCGACTAGCGGGCGGCTCCTACGAGCAGTACTTC.